This TCR beta chain was sequenced for a study of blood T cell repertoires in COVID-19. Overall study: Sample material is recorded as cDNA or gDNA derived from T cells, B-cell-depleted T cells, or PBMCs.

In its sample, this clone was seen a few times. Unmatched junction bases numbered 6, after V lost 5 bases and J lost 3 bases. Germline V CDR1 and CDR2: SEHNR, FQNEAQ (reference sequence). The CDR3 totals 14 residues. Measured with immunoSEQ multiplex PCR; TCRdb has only the in-frame clones, and not every one. The sample lists nearly 350,000 clones; more than 75% were seen once. The participants were between about 18 and 90 years old and came from 24 US areas. Participant-given clinical history determined each cohort assignment. Two negative PCRs, clearance, or symptom resolution had been documented for recovered Cohort 3 donors.

This receptor was obtained from a woman aged 25 to 39 who had recovered from COVID-19. V is TRBV7-9 and J is TRBJ2-7; 8 bases are shared with TRBD2. Sample: PBMCs or T cells enriched from blood (not recorded which). The CDR3 DNA sequence: TGTGCCAGCAGCCCGGGGGGGGCACGCTACGAGCAGTACTTC. It is translated as CASSPGGARYEQYF.